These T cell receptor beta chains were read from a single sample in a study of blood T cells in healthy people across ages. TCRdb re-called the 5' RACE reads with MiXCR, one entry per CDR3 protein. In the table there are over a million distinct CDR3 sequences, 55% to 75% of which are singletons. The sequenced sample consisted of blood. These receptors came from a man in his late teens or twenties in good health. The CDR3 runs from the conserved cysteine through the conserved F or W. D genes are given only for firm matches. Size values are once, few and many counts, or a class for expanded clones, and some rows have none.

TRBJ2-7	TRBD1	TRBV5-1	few	TGCGCCAGCAGCTCAACCCCAGGGGGTGGCTACGAGCAGTACTTC	CASSSTPGGGYEQYF
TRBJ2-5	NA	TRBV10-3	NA	TGTGCCAACAGATCACGGGGTCGGGAGACCCAGTACTTC	CANRSRGRETQYF
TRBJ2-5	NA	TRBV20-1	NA	TGCAGTGCTAGAGATCAAGGGGCGGGATACGGGGAGACCCAGTACTTC	CSARDQGAGYGETQYF
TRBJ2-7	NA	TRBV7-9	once	TGTGCCAGCAGCTCCCTCCGAGACAGGAACTACGAGCAGTACTTC	CASSSLRDRNYEQYF
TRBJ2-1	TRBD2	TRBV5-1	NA	TGCGCCAGCAGGGAACCGGGAGGTGTCGACAATGAGCAGTTCTTC	CASREPGGVDNEQFF
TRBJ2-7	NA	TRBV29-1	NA	TGCAGCGCAGTGGTGGGGTACGAGCAGTACTTC	CSAVVGYEQYF
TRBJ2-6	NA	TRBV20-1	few	TGCAGTGCTAGAGACAGGGATTCTGGGGCCAACGTCCTGACTTTC	CSARDRDSGANVLTF
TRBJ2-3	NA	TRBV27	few	TGTGCCAGCAGTATAACATCGTTGGGGGATACGCAGTATTTT	CASSITSLGDTQYF
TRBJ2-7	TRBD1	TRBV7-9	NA	TGTGCCAGCAGCTTAGCCACCGGGACAGGGGACGTCAACGAGCAGTACTTC	CASSLATGTGDVNEQYF
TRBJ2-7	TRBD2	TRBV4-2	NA	TGTGCCAGCAGCCAAGATTTAACCCGCGGGGGGCGATATTACGAGCAGTACTTC	CASSQDLTRGGRYYEQYF
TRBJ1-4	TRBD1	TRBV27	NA	TGTGCCAGCAGGCCGGCGACAGGGCCCAATGAAAAACTGTTTTTT	CASRPATGPNEKLFF
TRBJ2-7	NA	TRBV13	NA	TGTGCCAGCAGCCTTAACAGTCCTAGCCCCGAGCAGTACTTC	CASSLNSPSPEQYF
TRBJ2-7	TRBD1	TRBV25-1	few	TGTGCCAGCAGTGTAAGGGACAGGCTTTACGAGCAGTACTTC	CASSVRDRLYEQYF
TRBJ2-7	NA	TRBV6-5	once	TGTGCCAGCAGTGACTCGGCGCACTACGAGCAGTACTTC	CASSDSAHYEQYF
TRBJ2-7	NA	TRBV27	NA	TGTGCCAGCAAACAACGGGTCGGGAACCCCGACGAGCAGTACTTC	CASKQRVGNPDEQYF
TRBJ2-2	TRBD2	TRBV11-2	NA	TGTGCCAGCAGGACTAGCGGGAGGGCCTCCGGGGAGCTGTTTTTT	CASRTSGRASGELFF
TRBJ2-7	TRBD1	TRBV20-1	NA	TGCAGTGCTAGGGACGCAGGGACAGTAACCTACGAGCAGTACTTC	CSARDAGTVTYEQYF
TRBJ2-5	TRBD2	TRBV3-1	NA	TGTGCCAGCAGCCAAGAGGGGACTAGCAGGGTTACCCAGTACTTC	CASSQEGTSRVTQYF
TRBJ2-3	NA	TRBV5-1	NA	TGCGCCAGCAGCTTACGAGGGCAAGCAGCAGATACGCAGTATTTT	CASSLRGQAADTQYF
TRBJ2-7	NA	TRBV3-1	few	TGTGCCAGCAGCCTCATGGGGATCACCGAGCAGTACTTC	CASSLMGITEQYF
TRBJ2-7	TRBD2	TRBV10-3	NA	TGTGCCGTACGAGCGGGAGCCCTAGGCGAGCAGTACTTC	CAVRAGALGEQYF
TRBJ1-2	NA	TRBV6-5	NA	TGTGCCAGCAGTACAATCGGACTTAACTATGGCTACACCTTC	CASSTIGLNYGYTF
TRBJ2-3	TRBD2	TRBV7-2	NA	TGTGCCAGCAGCTTAGTTTGGACTAGCGGGGGGGGTGAACACACAGATACGCAGTATTTT	CASSLVWTSGGGEHTDTQYF
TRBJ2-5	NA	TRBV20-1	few	TGCAGTGCTAGAGAGCAGGCTAGGAGGGAGACCCAGTACTTC	CSAREQARRETQYF
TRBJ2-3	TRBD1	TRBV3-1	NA	TGTGCCAGCAGCCACGTCTCGGACAGGGCAAACACAGATACGCAGTATTTT	CASSHVSDRANTDTQYF
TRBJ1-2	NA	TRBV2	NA	TGTGCCAGCGACGCCAAGGCTAACTATGGCTACACCTTC	CASDAKANYGYTF
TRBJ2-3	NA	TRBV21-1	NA	TGTGCCAGCAGCCATCCCCTCGGAGGGAAGGTGGGAGATACGCAGTATTTT	CASSHPLGGKVGDTQYF
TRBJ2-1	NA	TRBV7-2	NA	TGTGCCAGCAGCCAAGGACAGTTCACCGGCAATGAGCAGTTCTTC	CASSQGQFTGNEQFF
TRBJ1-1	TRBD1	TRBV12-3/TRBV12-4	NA	TGTGCCAGCACTGACAGGGGTGGAGGTACTGAAGCTTTCTTT	CASTDRGGGTEAFF
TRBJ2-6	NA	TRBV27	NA	TGTGCCAGCAGTTTGGGCTACCGGGGGGCAGGGGCCAACGTCCTGACTTTC	CASSLGYRGAGANVLTF
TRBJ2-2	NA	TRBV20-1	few	TGCAGTGCTCGAGGTTCGAACACCGGGGAGCTGTTTTTT	CSARGSNTGELFF
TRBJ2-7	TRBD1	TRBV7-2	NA	TGTGCCAGCAGCTTAGTCGGGACAGAGGTCTACGAGCAGTACTTC	CASSLVGTEVYEQYF
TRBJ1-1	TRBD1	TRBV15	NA	TGTGCCACCAGCAGAACAGGGGGATACACTGAAGCTTTCTTT	CATSRTGGYTEAFF
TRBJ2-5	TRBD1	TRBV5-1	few	TGCGCCAGCAGCCCCTTTAACGACAGGGGGCAAGAGACCCAGTACTTC	CASSPFNDRGQETQYF
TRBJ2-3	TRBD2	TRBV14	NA	TGTGCCAGCAGGAATAGCGGGAGTAGGTCAGATACGCAGTATTTT	CASRNSGSRSDTQYF